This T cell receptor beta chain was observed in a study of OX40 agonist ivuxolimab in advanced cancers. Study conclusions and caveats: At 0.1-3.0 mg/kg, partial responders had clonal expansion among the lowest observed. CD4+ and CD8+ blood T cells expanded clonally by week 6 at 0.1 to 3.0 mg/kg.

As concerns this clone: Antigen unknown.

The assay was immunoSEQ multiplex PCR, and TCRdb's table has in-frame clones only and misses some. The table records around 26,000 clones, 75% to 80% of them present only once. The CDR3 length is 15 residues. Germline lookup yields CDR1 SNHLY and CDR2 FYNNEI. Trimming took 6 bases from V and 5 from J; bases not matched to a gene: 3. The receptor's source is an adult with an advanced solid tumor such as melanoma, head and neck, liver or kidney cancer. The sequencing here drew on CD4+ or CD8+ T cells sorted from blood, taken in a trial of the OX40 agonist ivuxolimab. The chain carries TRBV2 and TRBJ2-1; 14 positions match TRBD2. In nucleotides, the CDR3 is TGTGCCAGCAGCCCGGGACTAGCGGGAGACAATGAGCAGTTCTTC. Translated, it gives CASSPGLAGDNEQFF.